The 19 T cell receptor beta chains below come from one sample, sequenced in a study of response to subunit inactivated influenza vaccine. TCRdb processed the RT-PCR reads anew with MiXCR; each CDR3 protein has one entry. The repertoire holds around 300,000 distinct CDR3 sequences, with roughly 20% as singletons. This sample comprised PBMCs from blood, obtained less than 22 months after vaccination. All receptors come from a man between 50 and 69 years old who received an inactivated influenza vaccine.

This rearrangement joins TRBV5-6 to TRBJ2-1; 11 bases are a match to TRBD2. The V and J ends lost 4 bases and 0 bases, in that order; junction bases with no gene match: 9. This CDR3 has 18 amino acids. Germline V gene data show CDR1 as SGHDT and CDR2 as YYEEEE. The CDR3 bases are TGTGCCAGCAGCCCAAGCTCTAGCGGGGGGCACTCCTACAATGAGCAGTTCTTC. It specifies CASSPSSSGGHSYNEQFF.

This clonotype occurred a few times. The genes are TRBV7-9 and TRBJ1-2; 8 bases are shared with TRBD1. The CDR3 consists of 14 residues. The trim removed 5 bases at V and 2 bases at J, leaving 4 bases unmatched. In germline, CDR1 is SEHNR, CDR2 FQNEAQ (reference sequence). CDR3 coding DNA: TGTGCCAGCAGCCAGGACAGGGACAACTATGGCTACACCTTC. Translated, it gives CASSQDRDNYGYTF.

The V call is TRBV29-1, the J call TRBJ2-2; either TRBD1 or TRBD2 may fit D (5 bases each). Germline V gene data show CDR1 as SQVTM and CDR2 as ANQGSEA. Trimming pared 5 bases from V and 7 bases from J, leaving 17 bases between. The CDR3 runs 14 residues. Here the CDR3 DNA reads TGCAGCGTTATCCGGGACCATCATGACGGGGAGCTGTTTTTT. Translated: CSVIRDHHDGELFF.

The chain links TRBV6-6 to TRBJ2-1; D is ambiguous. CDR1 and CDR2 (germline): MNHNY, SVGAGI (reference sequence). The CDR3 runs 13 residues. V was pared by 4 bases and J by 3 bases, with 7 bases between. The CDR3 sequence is CASSSEDYNEQFF. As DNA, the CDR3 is TGTGCCAGCAGTTCCGAAGACTACAATGAGCAGTTCTTC.

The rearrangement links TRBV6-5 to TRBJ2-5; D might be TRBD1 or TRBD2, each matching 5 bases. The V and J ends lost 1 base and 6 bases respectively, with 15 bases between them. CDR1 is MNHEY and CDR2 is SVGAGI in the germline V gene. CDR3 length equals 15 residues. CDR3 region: CASSYFSGQQKTQYF. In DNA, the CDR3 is TGTGCCAGCAGTTACTTCTCGGGGCAGCAAAAGACCCAGTACTTC.

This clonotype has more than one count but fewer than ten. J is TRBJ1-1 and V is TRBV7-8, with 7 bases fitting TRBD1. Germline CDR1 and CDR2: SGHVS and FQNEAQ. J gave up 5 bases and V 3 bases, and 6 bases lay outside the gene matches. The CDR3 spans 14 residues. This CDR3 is CASSFTGERTEAFF. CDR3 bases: TGTGCCAGCAGCTTCACAGGGGAGCGGACTGAAGCTTTCTTT.

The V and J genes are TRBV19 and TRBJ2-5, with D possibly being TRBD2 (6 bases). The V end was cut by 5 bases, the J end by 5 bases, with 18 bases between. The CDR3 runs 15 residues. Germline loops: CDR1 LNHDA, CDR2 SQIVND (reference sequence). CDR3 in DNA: TGTGCCAGTAGTCCCGCCGGGGGTCGGCTTGAGACCCAGTACTTC. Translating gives CASSPAGGRLETQYF.

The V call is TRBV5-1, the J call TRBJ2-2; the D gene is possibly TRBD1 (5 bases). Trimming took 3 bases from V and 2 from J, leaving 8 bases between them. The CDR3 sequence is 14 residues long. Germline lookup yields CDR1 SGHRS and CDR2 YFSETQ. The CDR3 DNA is TGCGCCAGCAGCTCTGACAGTAACACCGGGGAGCTGTTTTTT. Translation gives CASSSDSNTGELFF.

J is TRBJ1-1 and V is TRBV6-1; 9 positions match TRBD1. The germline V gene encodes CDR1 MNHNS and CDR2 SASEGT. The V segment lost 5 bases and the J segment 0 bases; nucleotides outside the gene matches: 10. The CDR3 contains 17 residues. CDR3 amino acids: CASSRPTGGRLNTEAFF. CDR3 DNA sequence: TGTGCCAGCAGTCGACCAACAGGGGGCCGTTTGAACACTGAAGCTTTCTTT.

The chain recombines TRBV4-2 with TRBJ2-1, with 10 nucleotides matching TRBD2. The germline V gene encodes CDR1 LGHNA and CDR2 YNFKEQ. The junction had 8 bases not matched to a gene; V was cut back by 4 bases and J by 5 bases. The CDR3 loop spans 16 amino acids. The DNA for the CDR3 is TGTGCCAGCAGCCTATCCGGGACTAGCGCCAACAATGAGCAGTTCTTC. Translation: CASSLSGTSANNEQFF.

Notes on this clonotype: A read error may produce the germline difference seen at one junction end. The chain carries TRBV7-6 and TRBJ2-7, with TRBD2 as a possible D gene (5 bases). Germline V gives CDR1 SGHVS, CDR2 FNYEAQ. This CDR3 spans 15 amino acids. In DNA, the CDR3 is TGTGCCAGCAGCCTAGCCGCGGCGAAAGGAGCGGAGCAGTACTTC. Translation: CASSLAAAKGAEQYF.

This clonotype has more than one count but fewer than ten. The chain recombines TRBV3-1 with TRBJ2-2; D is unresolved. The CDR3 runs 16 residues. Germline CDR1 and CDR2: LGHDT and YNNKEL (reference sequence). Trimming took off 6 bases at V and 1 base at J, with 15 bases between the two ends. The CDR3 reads CASSLQLVLNTGELFF. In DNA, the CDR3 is TGTGCCAGCAGTCTCCAGCTAGTGTTGAACACCGGGGAGCTGTTTTTT.

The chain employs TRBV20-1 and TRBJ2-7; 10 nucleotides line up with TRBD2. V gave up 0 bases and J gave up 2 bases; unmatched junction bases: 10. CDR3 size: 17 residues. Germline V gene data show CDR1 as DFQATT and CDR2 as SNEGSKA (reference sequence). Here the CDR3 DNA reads TGCAGTGCTAGAGATCCCCTAGCGGGAGCTTCCCCCTACGAGCAGTACTTC. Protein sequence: CSARDPLAGASPYEQYF.

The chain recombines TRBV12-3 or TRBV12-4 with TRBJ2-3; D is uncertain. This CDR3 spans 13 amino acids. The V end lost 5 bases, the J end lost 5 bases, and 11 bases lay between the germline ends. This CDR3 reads CASSETRQDTQYF. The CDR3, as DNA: TGTGCCAGCAGTGAGACTCGGCAAGATACGCAGTATTTT.

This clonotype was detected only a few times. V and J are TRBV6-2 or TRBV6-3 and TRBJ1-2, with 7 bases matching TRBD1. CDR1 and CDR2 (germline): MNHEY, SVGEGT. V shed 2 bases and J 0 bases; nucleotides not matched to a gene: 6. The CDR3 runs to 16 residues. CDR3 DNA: TGTGCCAGCAGTTACCCCACCGGGACAGCTAACTATGGCTACACCTTC. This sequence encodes CASSYPTGTANYGYTF.

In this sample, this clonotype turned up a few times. CDR3 amino acids: CASSVRNQETQYF. CDR3 in DNA: TGTGCCAGCAGCGTGAGAAACCAAGAGACCCAGTACTTC. The chain employs TRBV7-9 and TRBJ2-5; D gene uncertain. There are 13 residues in the CDR3. From germline, CDR1 is SEHNR and CDR2 FQNEAQ (reference sequence). V dropped 5 bases and J dropped 0 bases, with 7 bases sitting between them.

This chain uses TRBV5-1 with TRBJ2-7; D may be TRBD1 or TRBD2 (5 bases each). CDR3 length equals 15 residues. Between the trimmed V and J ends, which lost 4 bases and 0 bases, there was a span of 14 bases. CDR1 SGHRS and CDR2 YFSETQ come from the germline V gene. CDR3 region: CASSPGPGPSYEQYF. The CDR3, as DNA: TGCGCCAGCAGCCCCGGGCCGGGGCCCTCCTACGAGCAGTACTTC.

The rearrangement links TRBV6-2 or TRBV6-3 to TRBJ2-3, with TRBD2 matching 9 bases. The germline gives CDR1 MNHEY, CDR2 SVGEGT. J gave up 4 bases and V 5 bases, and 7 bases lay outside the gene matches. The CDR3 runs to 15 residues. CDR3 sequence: CASSRSGSWADTQYF. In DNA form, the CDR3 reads TGTGCCAGCAGTCGTAGCGGGAGTTGGGCAGATACGCAGTATTTT.

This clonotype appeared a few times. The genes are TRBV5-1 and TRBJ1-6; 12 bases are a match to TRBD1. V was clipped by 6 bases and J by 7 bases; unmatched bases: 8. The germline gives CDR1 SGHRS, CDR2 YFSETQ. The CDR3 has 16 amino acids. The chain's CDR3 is CASTPGQGALNSPLHF. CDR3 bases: TGCGCCAGCACCCCGGGACAGGGGGCTCTGAATTCACCCCTCCACTTT.